The entry that follows covers one T cell receptor beta chain sequence. CDR3 length: 12 amino acids. Between the trimmed V and J ends, which lost 4 bases and 10 bases, there was a span of 11 bases. Per the germline V gene, CDR1 is SGHTA and CDR2 is FQGNSA. The data were taken from a study of cytomegalovirus exposure and HLA in healthy donors. 60 Vbeta and 13 Jbeta primers were used in PCR. Profiled with immunoSEQ multiplex PCR; TCRdb holds only in-frame clones, not every one. The top ten clones hold about 5% of a sample with more than 90,000 clones, approximately 75% of them seen once. This clonotype originated in a man in his forties or fifties in good health and CMV-seropositive. Sequencing used PBMCs. This sequence joins TRBV7-2 and TRBJ2-1, with a possible D match to TRBD2 (6 bases). The CDR3 DNA reads TGTGCCAGCAGCTCCTTTAGCGGCGAGCAGTTCTTC. The encoded protein is CASSSFSGEQFF.